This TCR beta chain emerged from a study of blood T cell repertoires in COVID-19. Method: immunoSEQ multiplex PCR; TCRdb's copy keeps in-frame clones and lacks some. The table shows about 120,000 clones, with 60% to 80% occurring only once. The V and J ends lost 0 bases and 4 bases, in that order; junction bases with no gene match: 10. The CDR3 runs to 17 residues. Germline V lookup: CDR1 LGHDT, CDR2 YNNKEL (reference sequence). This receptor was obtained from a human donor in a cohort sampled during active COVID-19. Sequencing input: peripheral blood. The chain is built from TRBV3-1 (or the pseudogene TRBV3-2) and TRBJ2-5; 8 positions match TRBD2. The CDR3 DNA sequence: TGTGCCAGCAGCCAAGATTTGGCGGGAGGAGGAGGAGAGACCCAGTACTTC. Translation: CASSQDLAGGGGETQYF.